The clone carrying this T cell receptor (beta chain) occurred a few times. Antigen: not known. Germline trimming cut 0 bases from V and 2 bases from J; bases unmatched to any gene: 2. The CDR3 extends over 15 amino acids. Germline loops: CDR1 MNHEY, CDR2 SVGAGI. The data originate from a study of cytomegalovirus exposure and HLA in healthy donors. Study results and limitations: Later analysis identified several of the most significant clusters that appeared linked to common viral pathogens. An analysis was carried out at a later point. It showed that HLA-associated TCR beta chains were more clonally expanded than equally common non-associated chains.

PCR amplification relied on 60 Vbeta primers (plus 13 Jbeta primers). Generated by immunoSEQ multiplex PCR, the TCRdb table keeps only in-frame clones and is missing some. The sample lists under 200,000 clones, roughly an eighth occurring once. The chain links TRBV6-5 to TRBJ2-7; 9 bases fit TRBD1. Sequenced sample: PBMCs. The sequence derives from a man in his forties or fifties in good health and CMV-seropositive. CDR3 protein: CASSYSGQGPYEQYF. CDR3 nucleotides: TGTGCCAGCAGTTACTCGGGACAGGGCCCCTACGAGCAGTACTTC.